This is a list of T cell receptor beta chains from one sample in a study of blood T cell repertoires in COVID-19. Clones were read by immunoSEQ multiplex PCR, and TCRdb kept only the in-frame ones, dropping some. The profile covers roughly 170,000 clones, with roughly nine tenths appearing a single time and 20% to 25% taken by the ten largest. Sequenced input: peripheral blood. Receptor source: a man between 65 and 85 years old with active or convalescent COVID-19. The CDR3 runs from the conserved cysteine through the conserved F or W. A D gene is named only where the DNA matches it firmly. Clone size is given for some rows only: seen once, a few or many times, or a class if the clone is expanded.

TRBV4-3	TRBJ1-4	once	NA	CASSTGMVYEKLFF	TGCGCCAGCAGCACAGGGATGGTTTATGAAAAACTGTTTTTT
TRBV4-3	TRBJ2-3	NA	TRBD1	CASSQDGRTGGLGTQYF	TGCGCCAGCAGCCAAGATGGTCGGACAGGGGGCCTTGGTACGCAGTATTTT
TRBV3-1/TRBV3-2	TRBJ2-3	NA	NA	CASSQKRSGTQYF	TGTGCCAGCAGCCAAAAACGGTCAGGTACGCAGTATTTT
TRBV19	TRBJ2-7	NA	NA	CASRDTYEQYF	TGTGCCAGTCGGGACACCTACGAGCAGTACTTC
TRBV15	TRBJ2-7	NA	TRBD1	CATSSRQGLTYEQYF	TGTGCCACCAGCAGTAGACAGGGCCTCACCTACGAGCAGTACTTC
TRBV30	TRBJ2-3	NA	TRBD2	CASPLAGGSDTQYF	TGTGCCTCCCCTCTAGCGGGAGGATCTGATACGCAGTATTTT
TRBV19	TRBJ1-5	NA	TRBD1	CASSEGQGASGQPQHF	TGTGCCAGTAGTGAGGGACAGGGGGCGTCAGGACAGCCCCAGCATTTT
TRBV9	TRBJ1-4	NA	NA	CASSVQGGEKLFF	TGTGCCAGCAGCGTACAGGGAGGGGAAAAACTGTTTTTT
TRBV12-3/TRBV12-4	TRBJ1-1	NA	NA	CASSLDSYTEAFF	TGTGCCAGCAGTTTGGACAGCTACACTGAAGCTTTCTTT
TRBV19	TRBJ2-1	NA	NA	CASGYEQFF	TGTGCCTCGGGGTATGAGCAGTTCTTC
TRBV19	TRBJ1-1	NA	TRBD1	CASNDRVEGTEAFF	TGTGCCAGTAACGACAGGGTTGAAGGGACTGAAGCTTTCTTT
TRBV7-9	TRBJ1-1	NA	NA	CASRLSQLNTEAFF	TGTGCCAGCAGGTTGAGTCAGTTGAACACTGAAGCTTTCTTT
TRBV9	TRBJ1-4	once	TRBD1	CASSERLDRDNEKLFF	TGTGCCAGCAGCGAACGCCTAGACAGGGATAATGAAAAACTGTTTTTT
TRBV5-4	TRBJ2-7	NA	NA	CASSLESPSSYEQYF	TGTGCCAGCAGCTTGGAATCCCCCAGCTCCTACGAGCAGTACTTC
TRBV19	TRBJ1-2	NA	NA	CASSIEHSSNYGYTF	TGTGCCAGTAGTATAGAGCACAGTTCTAACTATGGCTACACCTTC
TRBV18	TRBJ2-7	NA	NA	CASSPAGLTYEQYF	TGTGCCAGCTCACCGGCAGGTCTGACCTACGAGCAGTACTTC
TRBV7-2	TRBJ1-5	few	NA	CASSAQWGPNQPQHF	TGTGCCAGCAGCGCTCAATGGGGGCCTAATCAGCCCCAGCATTTT
TRBV12-3/TRBV12-4	TRBJ2-5	NA	NA	CASSLSSGETQYF	TGTGCCAGCAGTTTGAGTAGCGGCGAGACCCAGTACTTC
TRBV6-2/TRBV6-3	TRBJ1-2	NA	NA	CASSQQGWDGYTF	TGTGCCAGCAGCCAACAGGGATGGGACGGCTACACCTTC
TRBV10-3	TRBJ2-7	few	TRBD2	CAISGLAGEQYF	TGTGCCATCTCAGGACTAGCGGGAGAGCAGTACTTC
TRBV7-9	TRBJ2-5	NA	TRBD2	CASSWGGGSWRETQYF	TGTGCCAGCAGCTGGGGGGGAGGGTCCTGGCGAGAGACCCAGTACTTC
TRBV10-2	TRBJ2-2	NA	NA	CASSALANTGELFF	TGCGCCAGCAGCGCACTAGCGAACACCGGGGAGCTGTTTTTT
TRBV15	TRBJ1-2	NA	TRBD1	CATSREGQTLNGYTF	TGTGCCACCAGCAGAGAGGGACAGACCCTTAATGGCTACACCTTC
TRBV4-3	TRBJ2-2	NA	NA	CASSQDHVNSEPNTGELFF	TGCGCCAGCAGCCAAGATCACGTTAATAGCGAACCGAACACCGGGGAGCTGTTTTTT
TRBV2	TRBJ2-7	NA	NA	CASSREGQGPYEQYF	TGTGCCAGCAGTCGGGAGGGACAGGGTCCCTACGAGCAGTACTTC
TRBV5-1	TRBJ1-6	NA	TRBD1	CASSSDRAGSPLHF	TGCGCCAGCAGCTCCGACAGGGCTGGTTCACCCCTCCACTTT